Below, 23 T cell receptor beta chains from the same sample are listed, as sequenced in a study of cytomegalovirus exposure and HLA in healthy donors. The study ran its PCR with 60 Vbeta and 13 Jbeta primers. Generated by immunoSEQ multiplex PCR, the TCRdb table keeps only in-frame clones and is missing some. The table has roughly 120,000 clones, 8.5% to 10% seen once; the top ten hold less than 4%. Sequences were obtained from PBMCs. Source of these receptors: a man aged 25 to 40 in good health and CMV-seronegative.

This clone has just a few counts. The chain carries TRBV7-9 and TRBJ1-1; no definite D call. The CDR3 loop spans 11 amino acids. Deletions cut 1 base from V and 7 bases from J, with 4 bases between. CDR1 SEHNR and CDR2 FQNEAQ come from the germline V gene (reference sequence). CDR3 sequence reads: CASSLDGEAFF. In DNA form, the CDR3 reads TGTGCCAGCAGCTTAGACGGTGAAGCTTTCTTT.

The CDR3 protein is CASSQGQGDYEQYF. CDR3 DNA sequence: TGTGCCAGCAGTCAAGGACAGGGTGACTACGAGCAGTACTTC. The chain carries TRBV6-5 and TRBJ2-5; 8 positions agree with TRBD1. The J call is in doubt because the DNA end fits TRBJ2-7 better. Germline V gene lookup returns CDR1 MNHEY and CDR2 SVGAGI. The CDR3 totals 14 residues.

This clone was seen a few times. CDR3 protein: CASSTCGTSLFEQYF. CDR3 in DNA: TGTGCCAGCAGCACTTGCGGGACTAGTCTTTTCGAGCAGTACTTC. The chain recombines TRBV21-1 with TRBJ2-7; the D call TRBD2 from the table was never checked on the DNA. TRBV21-1 is a pseudogene segment. The CDR3 has 15 amino acids.

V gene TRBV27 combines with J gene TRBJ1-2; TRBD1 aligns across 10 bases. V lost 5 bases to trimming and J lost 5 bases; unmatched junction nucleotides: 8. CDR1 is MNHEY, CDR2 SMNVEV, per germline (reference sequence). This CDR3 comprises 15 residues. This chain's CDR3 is CASSNPGTGDYGYTF. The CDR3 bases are TGTGCCAGCAGTAACCCCGGGACAGGGGATTATGGCTACACCTTC.

The CDR3 nucleotides are TGTGCCAGCAGCACAGGGTTTTTACGGGAAAAACTGTTTTTT. As protein: CASSTGFLREKLFF. V and J are TRBV6-6 and TRBJ1-4; the D gene is possibly TRBD1 (6 bases). The CDR3 extends over 14 amino acids. V was pared by 6 bases and J by 8 bases, with 16 bases between. Germline V gives CDR1 MNHNY, CDR2 SVGAGI (reference sequence).

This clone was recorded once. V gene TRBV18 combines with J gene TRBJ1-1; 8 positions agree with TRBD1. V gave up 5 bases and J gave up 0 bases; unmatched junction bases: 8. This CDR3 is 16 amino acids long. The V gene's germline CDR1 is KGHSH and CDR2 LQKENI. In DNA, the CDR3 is TGTGCCAGCTCAGAGGGGACAGGCATAATGAACACTGAAGCTTTCTTT. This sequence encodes CASSEGTGIMNTEAFF. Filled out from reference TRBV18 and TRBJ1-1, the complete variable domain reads NAGVMQNPRHLVRRRGQEARLRCSPMKGHSHVYWYRQLPEEGLKFMVYLQKENIIDESGMPKERFSAEFPKEGPSILRIQQVVRGDSAAYFCASSEGTGIMNTEAFFGQGTRLTVV.

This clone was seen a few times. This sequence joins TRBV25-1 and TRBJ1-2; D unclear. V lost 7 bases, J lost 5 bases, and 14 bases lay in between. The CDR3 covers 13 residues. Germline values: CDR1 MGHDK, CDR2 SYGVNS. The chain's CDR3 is CASNGYGEYGYTF. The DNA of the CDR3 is TGTGCCAGCAACGGATATGGGGAGTATGGCTACACCTTC.

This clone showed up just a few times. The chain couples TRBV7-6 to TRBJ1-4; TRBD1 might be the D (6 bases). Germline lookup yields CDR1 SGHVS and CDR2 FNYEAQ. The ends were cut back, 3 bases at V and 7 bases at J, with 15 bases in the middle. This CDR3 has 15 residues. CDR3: CASSFGGARGEKLFF. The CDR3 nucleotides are TGTGCCAGCAGCTTTGGGGGGGCGCGTGGTGAAAAACTGTTTTTT.

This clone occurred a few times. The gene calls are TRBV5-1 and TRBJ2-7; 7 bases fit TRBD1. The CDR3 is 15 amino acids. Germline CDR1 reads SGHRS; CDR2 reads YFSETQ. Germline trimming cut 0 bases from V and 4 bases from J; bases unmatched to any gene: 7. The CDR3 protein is CASSLARGQSYEQYF. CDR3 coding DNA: TGCGCCAGCAGCTTGGCCCGGGGACAGAGTTACGAGCAGTACTTC.

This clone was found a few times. CDR3: CASSLVSRQTPWGQETQYF. The CDR3 DNA sequence: TGTGCCAGCAGCTTAGTTAGTAGACAGACCCCGTGGGGCCAAGAGACCCAGTACTTC. The chain recombines TRBV7-6 with TRBJ2-5; possibly TRBD1 for D (5 bases). Germline V gives CDR1 SGHVS, CDR2 FNYEAQ. CDR3 size: 19 residues. The V end lost 1 base, the J end lost 1 base, and 22 bases lay between the germline ends.

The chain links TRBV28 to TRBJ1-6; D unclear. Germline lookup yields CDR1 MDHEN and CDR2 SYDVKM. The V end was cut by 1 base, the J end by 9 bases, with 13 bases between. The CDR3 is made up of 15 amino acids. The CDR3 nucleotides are TGTGCCAGCAGTTTATCCCCGGGGAACGGTTCACCCCTCCACTTT. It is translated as CASSLSPGNGSPLHF.

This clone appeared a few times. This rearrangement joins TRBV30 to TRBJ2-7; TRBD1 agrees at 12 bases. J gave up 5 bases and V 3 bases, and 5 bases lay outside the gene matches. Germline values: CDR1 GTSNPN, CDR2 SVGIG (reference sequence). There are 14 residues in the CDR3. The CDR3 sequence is CAWSSGTGGNEQYF. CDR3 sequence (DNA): TGTGCCTGGAGCTCCGGGACAGGGGGCAACGAGCAGTACTTC.

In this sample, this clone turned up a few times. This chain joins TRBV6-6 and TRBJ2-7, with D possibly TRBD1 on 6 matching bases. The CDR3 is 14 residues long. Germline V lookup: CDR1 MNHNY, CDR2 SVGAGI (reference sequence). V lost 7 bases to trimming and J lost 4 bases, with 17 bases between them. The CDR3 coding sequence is TGTGCCAGCACCGACCGGGGACATACTTACGAGCAGTACTTC. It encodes CASTDRGHTYEQYF.

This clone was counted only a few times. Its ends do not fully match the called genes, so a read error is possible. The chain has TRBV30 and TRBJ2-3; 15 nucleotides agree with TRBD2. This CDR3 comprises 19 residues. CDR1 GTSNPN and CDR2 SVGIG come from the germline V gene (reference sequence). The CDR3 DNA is TGTGCCTGGAGTGTAGGGGGACTAGCGGGAGGAGGCCCGACAGATACGAAGTATTTT. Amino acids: CAWSVGGLAGGGPTDTKYF. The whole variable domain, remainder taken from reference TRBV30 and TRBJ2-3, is SQTIHQWPATLVQPVGSPLSLECTVEGTSNPNLYWYRQAAGRGLQLLFYSVGIGQISSEVPQNLSASRPQDRQFILSSKKLLLSDSGFYLCAWSVGGLAGGGPTDTKYFGPGTRLTVL.

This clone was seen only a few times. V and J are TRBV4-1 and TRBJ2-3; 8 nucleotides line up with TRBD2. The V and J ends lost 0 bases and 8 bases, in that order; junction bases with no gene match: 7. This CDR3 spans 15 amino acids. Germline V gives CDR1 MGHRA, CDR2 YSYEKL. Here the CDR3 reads CASSQEGAGAGTQYF. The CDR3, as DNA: TGCGCCAGCAGCCAAGAGGGAGCGGGGGCGGGTACGCAGTATTTT.

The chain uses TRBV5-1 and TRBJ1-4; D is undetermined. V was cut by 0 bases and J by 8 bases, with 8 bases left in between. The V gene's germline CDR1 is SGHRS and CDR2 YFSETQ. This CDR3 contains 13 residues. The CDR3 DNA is TGCGCCAGCAGCTTGGCTATGGGCGAAAAACTGTTTTTT. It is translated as CASSLAMGEKLFF.

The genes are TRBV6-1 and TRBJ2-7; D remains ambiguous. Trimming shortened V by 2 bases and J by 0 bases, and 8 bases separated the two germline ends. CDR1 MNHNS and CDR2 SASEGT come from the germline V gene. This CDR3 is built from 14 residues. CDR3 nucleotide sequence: TGTGCCAGCAGTGAACAGAGGAGCTCCTACGAGCAGTACTTC. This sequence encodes CASSEQRSSYEQYF.

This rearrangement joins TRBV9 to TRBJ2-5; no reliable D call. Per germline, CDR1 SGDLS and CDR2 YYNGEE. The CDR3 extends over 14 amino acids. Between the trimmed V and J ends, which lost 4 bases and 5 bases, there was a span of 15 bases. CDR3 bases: TGTGCCAGCAGCCCCCCCGGTGGTGTGGAGACCCAGTACTTC. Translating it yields CASSPPGGVETQYF.

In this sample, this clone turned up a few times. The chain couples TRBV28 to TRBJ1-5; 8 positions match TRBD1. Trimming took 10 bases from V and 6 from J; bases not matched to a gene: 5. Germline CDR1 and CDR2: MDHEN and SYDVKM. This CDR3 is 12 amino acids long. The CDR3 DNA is TGTGCCACCACCAGGGGGCCTCAGCCCCAGCATTTT. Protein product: CATTRGPQPQHF.

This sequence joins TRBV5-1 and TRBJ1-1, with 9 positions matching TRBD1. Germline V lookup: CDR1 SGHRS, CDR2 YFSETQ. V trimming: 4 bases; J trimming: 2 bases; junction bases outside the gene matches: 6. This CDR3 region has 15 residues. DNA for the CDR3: TGCGCCAGCAGCAAAGGGACAGGGATCAACACTGAAGCTTTCTTT. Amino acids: CASSKGTGINTEAFF.

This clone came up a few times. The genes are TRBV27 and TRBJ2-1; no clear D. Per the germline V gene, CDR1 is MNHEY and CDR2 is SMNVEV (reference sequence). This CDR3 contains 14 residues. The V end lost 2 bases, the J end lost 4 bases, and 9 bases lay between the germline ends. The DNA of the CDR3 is TGTGCCAGCAGTTTAGGCGGCCATTACAATGAGCAGTTCTTC. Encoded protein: CASSLGGHYNEQFF.

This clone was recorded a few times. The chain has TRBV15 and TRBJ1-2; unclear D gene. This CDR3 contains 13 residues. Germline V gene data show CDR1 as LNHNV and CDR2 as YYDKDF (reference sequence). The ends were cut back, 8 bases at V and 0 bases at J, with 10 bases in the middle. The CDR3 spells CATAHGTNYGYTF. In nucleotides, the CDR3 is TGTGCCACCGCCCACGGGACTAACTATGGCTACACCTTC. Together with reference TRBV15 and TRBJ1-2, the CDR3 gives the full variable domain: DAMVIQNPRYQVTQFGKPVTLSCSQTLNHNVMYWYQQKSSQAPKLLFHYYDKDFNNEADTPDNFQSRRPNTSFCFLDIRSPGLGDTAMYLCATAHGTNYGYTFGSGTRLTVV.

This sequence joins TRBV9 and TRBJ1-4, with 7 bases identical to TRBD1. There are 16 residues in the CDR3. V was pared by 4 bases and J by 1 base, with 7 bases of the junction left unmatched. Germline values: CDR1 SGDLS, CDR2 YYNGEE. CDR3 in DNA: TGTGCCAGCAGCCCCACCCAGGGGGTAACTAATGAAAAACTGTTTTTT. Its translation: CASSPTQGVTNEKLFF.